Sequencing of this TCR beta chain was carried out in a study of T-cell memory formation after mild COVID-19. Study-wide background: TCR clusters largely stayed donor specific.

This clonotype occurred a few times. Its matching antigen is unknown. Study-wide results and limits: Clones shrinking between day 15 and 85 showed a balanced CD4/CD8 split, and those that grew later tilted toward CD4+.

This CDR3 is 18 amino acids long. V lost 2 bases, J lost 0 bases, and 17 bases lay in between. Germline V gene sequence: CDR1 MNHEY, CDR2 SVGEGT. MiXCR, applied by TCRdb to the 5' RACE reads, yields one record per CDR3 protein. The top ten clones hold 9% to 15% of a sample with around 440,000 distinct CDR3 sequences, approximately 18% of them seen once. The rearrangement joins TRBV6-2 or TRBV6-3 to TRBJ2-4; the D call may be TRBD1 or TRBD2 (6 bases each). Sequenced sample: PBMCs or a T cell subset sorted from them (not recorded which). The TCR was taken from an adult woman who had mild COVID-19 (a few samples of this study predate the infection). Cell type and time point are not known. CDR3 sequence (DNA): TGTGCCAGCAGTTACGGGGGGCGAGGGGTCCTAGCCAAAAACATTCAGTACTTC. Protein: CASSYGGRGVLAKNIQYF.